The 6 T cell receptor beta chains below come from one sample, sequenced in a study of identical twins. A single record per CDR3 protein comes from TCRdb applying MiXCR to the 5' RACE reads. The sample holds about 890,000 distinct CDR3 sequences, approximately 13% seen once. The same data also contributed to another study, on yellow fever vaccine responses in identical twins.

The sample comprised PBMCs. These receptors all come from a woman between 18 and 29 years old in good health.

The gene calls are TRBV3-1 and TRBJ2-1; TRBD2 matches 13 bases. Germline assignment: CDR1 LGHDT and CDR2 YNNKEL (reference sequence). Losses at the gene ends were 5 bases for V and 8 bases for J; bases not matched to a gene: 9. The CDR3 is 16 amino acids. Here the CDR3 reads CASSSGGTSGAHEQFF. DNA of the CDR3: TGTGCCAGCAGCTCAGGAGGGACTAGCGGGGCCCATGAGCAGTTCTTC.

This clonotype was recorded at least ten times. The J gene is TRBJ2-5, the V gene TRBV20-1; TRBD1 matches 8 bases. CDR1 is DFQATT and CDR2 is SNEGSKA in the germline V gene (reference sequence). The CDR3 sequence is 13 residues long. The CDR3 sequence is CSASRTGRETQYF. The CDR3 DNA sequence: TGCAGCGCCTCCCGGACAGGGCGAGAGACCCAGTACTTC.

The V call is TRBV20-1, the J call TRBJ2-5; 7 bases fit TRBD2. The CDR3 is 13 residues long. CDR1 DFQATT and CDR2 SNEGSKA come from the germline V gene (reference sequence). Unmatched junction bases numbered 3, after V lost 5 bases and J lost 0 bases. The CDR3 DNA reads TGCAGTGCTGGGGGGGGATACCAAGAGACCCAGTACTTC. This sequence encodes CSAGGGYQETQYF.

The table lists this clonotype with a few counts. This chain uses TRBV12-3 or TRBV12-4 with TRBJ2-1; TRBD1 matches at 7 bases. There are 14 residues in the CDR3. J gave up 3 bases and V 4 bases, and 3 bases lay outside the gene matches. The CDR3 region is CASSSGQVYNEQFF. CDR3 in DNA: TGTGCCAGCAGTTCCGGACAGGTCTACAATGAGCAGTTCTTC.

This clonotype was picked up a small number of times. The junction shows a germline mismatch at one end, possibly a read error. This rearrangement joins TRBV29-1 to TRBJ2-6, with D possibly matching TRBD1 (5 bases). The CDR3 covers 15 residues. The germline CDR1 and CDR2 sequences are SQVTM and ANQGSEA. The CDR3 coding sequence is TGCAGCGTTGATTTAGAAAGGGAAGGGGTCAACGTCCTGACTTTC. Amino acids: CSVDLEREGVNVLTF.

In nucleotides, the CDR3 is TGTGCCACCAGTGATTTGGCGACTAGCGGGAGGCATGAGCAGTTCTTC. Translation gives CATSDLATSGRHEQFF. This sequence joins TRBV24-1 and TRBJ2-1; 13 bases match TRBD2. Unmatched junction bases numbered 3, after V lost 0 bases and J lost 8 bases. CDR1 and CDR2 (germline): KGHDR, SFDVKD. The CDR3 extends over 16 amino acids.